The present T cell receptor beta chain was sequenced within a study of OX40 agonist ivuxolimab in advanced cancers. Study as a whole: The study enrolled dose-escalation patients with hepatocellular carcinoma, melanoma, renal cell or head and neck cancer.

Points from the study as a whole: Clonal expansion in partial responders at 0.1-3.0 mg/kg ranked among the lowest.

Turning to this clone: What it recognizes is unknown.

Libraries were prepared by immunoSEQ multiplex PCR; TCRdb keeps only in-frame clonotypes and omits some of them. The sample records roughly 70,000 clones, approximately 88% being singletons. The CDR3 runs to 13 residues. Per germline, CDR1 MNHNS and CDR2 SASEGT. Trimming left V 0 bases short and J 2 bases short, with 4 bases between. Samples were taken at baseline and on day 1 of cycles 4 and 7. This chain uses TRBV6-1 with TRBJ1-2, with no clear D. The TCR sequence derives from an adult with an advanced solid tumor such as melanoma, head and neck, liver or kidney cancer. This specimen was CD4+ or CD8+ T cells sorted from blood, taken in a trial of the OX40 agonist ivuxolimab. This CDR3 is CASSEAGNYGYTF. CDR3 DNA: TGTGCCAGCAGTGAAGCAGGGAACTATGGCTACACCTTC.